A few counts support the clone carrying this TCR beta chain. Its cognate antigen is unknown. Stated time point: time of PML onset. After removal of 6 bases from V and 0 bases from J, the junction contained 7 bases not matched to a gene. This CDR3 is 16 amino acids long. Germline V lookup: CDR1 WSHSY, CDR2 SAAADI. Profiling relied on immunoSEQ multiplex PCR, and the TCRdb table lists in-frame clones only, not all of them. The profile shows about 30,000 clones, roughly 84% of them singletons. The data derive from a study of multiple sclerosis patients with progressive multifocal leukoencephalopathy. Study conclusions and caveats: In most PML patients, TRB repertoires appeared less diverse by entropy.

The origin of this receptor is a human donor with progressive multifocal leukoencephalopathy. The source material was PBMCs, sampled from a patient treated with natalizumab. V usage is TRBV10-2 and J usage is TRBJ1-3; 8 bases fit TRBD1. CDR3 protein: CASSSRTGTSGNTIYF. In DNA, the CDR3 is TGCGCCAGCAGCTCCAGGACAGGGACCTCTGGAAACACCATATATTTT.